These 25 T cell receptor beta chains were all obtained from the same sample, sequenced in a study of OX40 agonist ivuxolimab in advanced cancers. TCRdb's table, derived via immunoSEQ multiplex PCR, lists solely in-frame clones and lacks some. This table has tens of thousands of clones, just under 95% appearing once. This material consisted of CD4+ or CD8+ T cells sorted from blood, taken in a trial of the OX40 agonist ivuxolimab. These TCRs come from an adult with an advanced solid tumor such as melanoma, head and neck, liver or kidney cancer.

This chain joins TRBV7-4 and TRBJ1-1, with D possibly TRBD1 on 5 matching bases. The germline V gene has CDR1 SGHVT and CDR2 SQSDAQ. The CDR3 contains 14 residues. Trimming took 5 bases from V and 3 from J, leaving 13 bases between them. The CDR3 coding sequence is TGTGCCAGCAGCCCCTCCGGGGGGTACACTGAAGCTTTCTTT. Translated: CASSPSGGYTEAFF. The complete variable domain, with remaining parts taken from reference TRBV7-4 and TRBJ1-1, reads GAGVSQSPRYKVAKRGRDVALRCDSISGHVTLYWYRQTLGQGSEVLTYSQSDAQRDKSGRPSGRFSAERPERSVSTLKIQRTEQGDSAVYLCASSPSGGYTEAFFGQGTRLTVV.

The chain has TRBV5-5 and TRBJ2-7; TRBD2 might be the D (6 bases). The CDR3 sequence is 15 residues long. Germline-derived CDR1 and CDR2 are SGHKS and YYEKEE (reference sequence). V was pared by 4 bases and J by 0 bases, with 14 bases between. Here the CDR3 reads CASSLSGGISYEQYF. The DNA for the CDR3 is TGTGCCAGCAGCCTTAGCGGAGGGATCTCCTACGAGCAGTACTTC.

The genes are TRBV2 and TRBJ1-1, with D maybe TRBD1 (6 bases). The germline CDR1 and CDR2 sequences are SNHLY and FYNNEI. V was shortened by 3 bases and J by 3 bases, with 11 bases between the two germline ends. CDR3 length: 14 residues. CDR3 protein: CASSEGRGDTEAFF. CDR3 bases: TGTGCCAGCAGTGAGGGCAGGGGAGACACTGAAGCTTTCTTT.

This chain joins TRBV28 and TRBJ1-1; perhaps TRBD1 as D (6 bases). With 6 bases removed from V and 5 bases from J, the gap between germline ends came to 19 bases. Germline V lookup: CDR1 MDHEN, CDR2 SYDVKM. This CDR3 contains 15 residues. This chain's CDR3 is CASRSIGGLGTEAFF. In nucleotides, the CDR3 is TGTGCCAGCAGGAGTATAGGGGGGCTCGGGACTGAAGCTTTCTTT.

This clone showed up just once. The chain is built from TRBV30 and TRBJ1-4, with D uncertain. Trimming removed 2 bases at V and 7 bases at J, with 20 bases between. This CDR3 has 16 residues. Germline lookup yields CDR1 GTSNPN and CDR2 SVGIG (reference sequence). The CDR3 loop is CAWSSSSGPRREKLFF. The CDR3 DNA follows: TGTGCCTGGAGTTCTTCTTCGGGCCCGAGACGTGAAAAACTGTTTTTT. Filled out from reference TRBV30 and TRBJ1-4, the complete variable domain reads SQTIHQWPATLVQPVGSPLSLECTVEGTSNPNLYWYRQAAGRGLQLLFYSVGIGQISSEVPQNLSASRPQDRQFILSSKKLLLSDSGFYLCAWSSSSGPRREKLFFGSGTQLSVL.

CDR3 loop: CASSSRGTGEALFWRNIQYF. CDR3 sequence (DNA): TGTGCCAGCAGCTCAAGGGGTACGGGGGAGGCGTTGTTTTGGAGAAACATTCAGTACTTC. The J gene is TRBJ2-4, the V gene TRBV11-3, with D tentatively TRBD2 (6 bases). Trimming stripped 4 bases from V and 6 bases from J, with 31 bases between. The CDR3 length is 20 residues. The V gene's germline CDR1 is SGHNT and CDR2 YENEEA.

J is TRBJ2-1 and V is TRBV4-1; 8 bases fit TRBD2. Looked up from germline, CDR1 is MGHRA and CDR2 is YSYEKL. J gave up 7 bases and V 1 base, and 6 bases lay outside the gene matches. The CDR3 runs 15 residues. The CDR3 sequence is CASSQGLARGNEQFF. CDR3 nucleotides: TGCGCCAGCAGCCAAGGACTAGCGCGAGGGAATGAGCAGTTCTTC.

This clone was counted a single time. The chain joins TRBV9 to TRBJ2-7; D ambiguous. Trimming took off 4 bases at V and 0 bases at J, with 11 bases between the two ends. The CDR3 is 14 residues long. The germline V gene encodes CDR1 SGDLS and CDR2 YYNGEE. The CDR3 spells CASSPVESSYEQYF. The CDR3 region has the DNA TGTGCCAGCAGCCCAGTGGAGAGCTCCTACGAGCAGTACTTC.

The chain is built from TRBV11-2 and TRBJ2-3; 7 nucleotides agree with TRBD1. Germline CDR1 and CDR2: SGHAT and FQNNGV. The CDR3 extends over 17 amino acids. The ends lost 0 bases at V and 3 bases at J; junction bases unmatched: 9. The CDR3 region has the DNA TGTGCCAGCAGCTTAGAGGGCAGGGGGTTGAGGACAGATACGCAGTATTTT. Its translation: CASSLEGRGLRTDTQYF.

The V and J genes are TRBV29-1 and TRBJ2-7; maybe TRBD2 (5 bases). The V gene lost 3 bases and the J gene lost 4 bases, with 10 bases spanning the gap. The CDR3 has 12 amino acids. The germline CDR1 and CDR2 sequences are SQVTM and ANQGSEA. This CDR3 is CSVDGVGYEQYF. Here the CDR3 DNA reads TGCAGCGTTGACGGGGTGGGATACGAGCAGTACTTC.

The CDR3 region is CASSLTDRPFHEQYF. CDR3 DNA sequence: TGTGCCAGTAGTCTCACAGACAGACCGTTCCACGAGCAGTACTTC. The V and J genes are TRBV19 and TRBJ2-7, with D tentatively TRBD1 (5 bases). Germline CDR1 LNHDA, CDR2 SQIVND (reference sequence). The CDR3 sequence is 15 residues long. Trimming shortened V by 5 bases and J by 5 bases, and 19 bases separated the two germline ends.

The DNA for the CDR3 is TGTGCCAGCAGCTCTGGACACTGGCCCAATCAGCCCCAGCATTTT. It codes for CASSSGHWPNQPQHF. The V call is TRBV5-6, the J call TRBJ1-5; maybe TRBD1 (5 bases). Trimming pared 3 bases from V and 3 bases from J, leaving 13 bases between. Germline V lookup: CDR1 SGHDT, CDR2 YYEEEE. The CDR3 consists of 15 residues.

The genes are TRBV9 and TRBJ2-7; perhaps TRBD2 as D (7 bases). The CDR3 sequence is 15 residues long. The germline V gene has CDR1 SGDLS and CDR2 YYNGEE. V lost 4 bases to trimming and J lost 1 base, with 15 bases between them. CDR3: CASSPRGTISYEQYF. The CDR3, as DNA: TGTGCCAGCAGCCCAAGGGGGACTATATCCTACGAGCAGTACTTC.

This clone was counted a few times. V gene TRBV6-4 combines with J gene TRBJ2-3, with 8 bases fitting TRBD2. The V gene's germline CDR1 is MRHNA and CDR2 SNTAGT. The CDR3 is made up of 15 amino acids. Germline trimming cut 2 bases from V and 3 bases from J; bases unmatched to any gene: 4. CDR3 nucleotides: TGTGCCAGCAGTGACGGGGGACTAGTAACAGATACGCAGTATTTT. Translating gives CASSDGGLVTDTQYF.

The rearrangement links TRBV15 to TRBJ2-5; weak D call: TRBD1 (5 bases). Trimming removed 0 bases from V and 5 bases from J, with 13 bases in between. The germline CDR1 and CDR2 sequences are LNHNV and YYDKDF (reference sequence). The CDR3 spans 15 residues. The CDR3 region is CATSRDRGWRETQYF. The CDR3 DNA sequence: TGTGCCACCAGCAGAGATAGGGGATGGCGGGAGACCCAGTACTTC.

The chain carries TRBV9 and TRBJ2-7; D might be TRBD1 (5 bases). The CDR3 runs to 14 residues. Germline CDR1 is SGDLS and CDR2 is YYNGEE. The V and J ends lost 0 bases and 0 bases respectively, with 7 bases between them. DNA of the CDR3: TGTGCCAGCAGCGTAGGACAGATCTCCTACGAGCAGTACTTC. As protein: CASSVGQISYEQYF. Full variable domain (rest looked up from reference TRBV9 and TRBJ2-7): DSGVTQTPKHLITATGQRVTLRCSPRSGDLSVYWYQQSLDQGLQFLIQYYNGEERAKGNILERFSAQQFPDLHSELNLSSLELGDSALYFCASSVGQISYEQYFGPGTRLTVT.

This chain connects TRBV7-2 to TRBJ1-2; the D is unclear. Per the germline V gene, CDR1 is SGHTA and CDR2 is FQGNSA. V dropped 4 bases and J dropped 6 bases, with 18 bases sitting between them. CDR3 length equals 15 residues. CDR3 in DNA: TGTGCCAGCAGCTCAGGACCTTTGGGCAGCCATGGCTACACCTTC. Translation: CASSSGPLGSHGYTF.

V and J are TRBV9 and TRBJ2-3; 9 nucleotides match TRBD2. The germline V gene encodes CDR1 SGDLS and CDR2 YYNGEE. This CDR3 region has 15 residues. The V gene end was trimmed by 5 bases and the J gene end by 1 base; junction bases not matched to a gene: 5. The CDR3 nucleotides read TGTGCCAGCAGGGGGACTAGCAGTGGCACAGATACGCAGTATTTT. Its protein product is CASRGTSSGTDTQYF.

The rearrangement uses TRBV9 and TRBJ2-2; D is possibly TRBD2 (6 bases). The CDR3 contains 16 residues. V lost 4 bases to trimming and J lost 1 base, with 14 bases between them. Germline V lookup: CDR1 SGDLS, CDR2 YYNGEE. CDR3 amino acids: CASSPPGTGNTGELFF. In DNA form, the CDR3 reads TGTGCCAGCAGCCCCCCCGGGACTGGGAACACCGGGGAGCTGTTTTTT.

The rearrangement links TRBV5-1 to TRBJ2-5; D is undetermined. This CDR3 has 12 amino acids. Germline V gene sequence: CDR1 SGHRS, CDR2 YFSETQ. The V and J ends lost 0 bases and 5 bases respectively, with 5 bases between them. The CDR3 region is CASSLEGETQYF. CDR3 in DNA: TGCGCCAGCAGCTTGGAAGGGGAGACCCAGTACTTC.

This chain joins TRBV28 and TRBJ2-7, with 7 bases aligning to TRBD1. The CDR3 covers 15 residues. Per germline, CDR1 MDHEN and CDR2 SYDVKM. V shed 5 bases, J shed 3 bases, and the junction held 10 bases outside the gene matches. CDR3 sequence reads: CASSRTGEMYYEQYF. CDR3 in DNA: TGTGCCAGCAGTAGGACAGGAGAGATGTACTACGAGCAGTACTTC.

V is TRBV7-9 and J is TRBJ2-1, with D possibly being TRBD1 or TRBD2 (6 bases each). Per germline, CDR1 SEHNR and CDR2 FQNEAQ (reference sequence). V was trimmed by 1 base and J by 0 bases, leaving 16 bases between them. This CDR3 is built from 18 residues. The CDR3 here is CASSLGGRTKSSYNEQFF. The CDR3 DNA is TGTGCCAGCAGCTTAGGGGGGCGGACTAAGAGCTCCTACAATGAGCAGTTCTTC.

This chain joins TRBV6-6 and TRBJ1-1, with TRBD1 as a possible D gene (5 bases). The V end was cut by 2 bases, the J end by 4 bases, with 11 bases between. The CDR3 is 14 amino acids. The germline V gene has CDR1 MNHNY and CDR2 SVGAGI (reference sequence). The CDR3 reads CASSYGGKATEAFF. The CDR3 nucleotides are TGTGCCAGCAGTTACGGGGGGAAGGCCACTGAAGCTTTCTTT.

V is TRBV11-2 and J is TRBJ2-5; possibly TRBD2 for D (6 bases). Trimming removed 5 bases at V and 1 base at J, with 23 bases between. The CDR3 runs to 18 residues. The germline V gene has CDR1 SGHAT and CDR2 FQNNGV. The CDR3 reads CASSRALRERGFQETQYF. The CDR3 DNA is TGTGCCAGCAGCCGGGCCCTACGGGAGAGGGGATTCCAAGAGACCCAGTACTTC.

This clone was observed once. This rearrangement joins TRBV9 to TRBJ2-2; 8 bases agree with TRBD1. V lost 3 bases and J lost 1; bases outside the gene matches: 8. This CDR3 comprises 17 residues. The germline V gene encodes CDR1 SGDLS and CDR2 YYNGEE. CDR3 amino acids: CASSASWTGKNTGELFF. The CDR3 bases are TGTGCCAGCAGCGCCAGCTGGACAGGGAAGAACACCGGGGAGCTGTTTTTT.